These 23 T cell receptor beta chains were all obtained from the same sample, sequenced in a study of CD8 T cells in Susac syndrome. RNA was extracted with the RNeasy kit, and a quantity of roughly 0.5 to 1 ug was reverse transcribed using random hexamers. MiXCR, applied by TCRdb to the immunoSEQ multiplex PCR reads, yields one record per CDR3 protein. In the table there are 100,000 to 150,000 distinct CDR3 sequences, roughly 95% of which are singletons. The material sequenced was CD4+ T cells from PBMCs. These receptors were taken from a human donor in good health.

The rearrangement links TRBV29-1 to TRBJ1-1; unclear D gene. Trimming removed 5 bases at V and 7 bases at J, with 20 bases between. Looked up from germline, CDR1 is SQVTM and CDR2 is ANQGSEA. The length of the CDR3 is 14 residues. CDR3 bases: TGCAGCGTTCATCGACAAGGTCGTCTTCTTGAAGCTTTCTTT. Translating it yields CSVHRQGRLLEAFF.

This CDR3 reads CSVEHGTSGLGTQYF. CDR3 DNA: TGCAGCGTTGAGCACGGGACTAGCGGATTGGGGACCCAGTACTTC. This chain joins TRBV29-1 and TRBJ2-5, with TRBD2 matching 11 bases. This CDR3 has 15 amino acids. The trim removed 3 bases at V and 7 bases at J, leaving 10 bases unmatched. Germline CDR1 is SQVTM and CDR2 is ANQGSEA.

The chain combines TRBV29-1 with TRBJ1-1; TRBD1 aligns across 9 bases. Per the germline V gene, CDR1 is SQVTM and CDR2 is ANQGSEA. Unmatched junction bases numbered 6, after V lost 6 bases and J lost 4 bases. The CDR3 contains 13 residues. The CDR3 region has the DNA TGCAGCGTCCAGGACAGGGGATTCACTGAAGCTTTCTTT. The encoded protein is CSVQDRGFTEAFF. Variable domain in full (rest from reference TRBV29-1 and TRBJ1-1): SAVISQKPSRDICQRGTSLTIQCQVDSQVTMMFWYRQQPGQSLTLIATANQGSEATYESGFVIDKFPISRPNLTFSTLTVSNMSPEDSSIYLCSVQDRGFTEAFFGQGTRLTVV.

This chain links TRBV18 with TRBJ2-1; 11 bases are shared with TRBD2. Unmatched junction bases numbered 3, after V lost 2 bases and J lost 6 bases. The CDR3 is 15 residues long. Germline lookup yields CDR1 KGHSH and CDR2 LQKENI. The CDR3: CASSPDLAGGNEQFF. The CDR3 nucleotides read TGTGCCAGCTCACCAGACCTAGCGGGAGGCAATGAGCAGTTCTTC.

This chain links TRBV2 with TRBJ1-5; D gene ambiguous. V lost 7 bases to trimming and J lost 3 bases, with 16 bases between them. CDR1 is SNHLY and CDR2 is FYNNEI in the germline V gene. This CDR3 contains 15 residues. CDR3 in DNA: TGTGCCAGCATCCGGAGTCCTTCATCCAATCAGCCCCAGCATTTT. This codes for CASIRSPSSNQPQHF.

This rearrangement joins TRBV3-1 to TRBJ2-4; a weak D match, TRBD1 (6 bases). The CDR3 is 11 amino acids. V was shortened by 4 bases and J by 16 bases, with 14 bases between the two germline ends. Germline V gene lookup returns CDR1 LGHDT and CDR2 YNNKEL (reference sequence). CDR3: CASSLTGHLYF. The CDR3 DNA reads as TGTGCCAGCAGCCTAACGGGACATCTCTACTTC.

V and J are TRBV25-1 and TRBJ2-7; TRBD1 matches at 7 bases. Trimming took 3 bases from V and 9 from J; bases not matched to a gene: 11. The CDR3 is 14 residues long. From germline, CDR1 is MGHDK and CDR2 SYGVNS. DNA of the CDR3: TGTGCCAGCAGTGATAGGGGGCTAGCCGGTCGGCAGTACTTC. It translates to CASSDRGLAGRQYF.

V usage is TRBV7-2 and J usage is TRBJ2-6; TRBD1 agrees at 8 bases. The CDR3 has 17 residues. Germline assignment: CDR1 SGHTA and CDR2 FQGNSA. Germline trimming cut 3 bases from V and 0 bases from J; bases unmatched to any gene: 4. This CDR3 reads CASSFQGANSGANVLTF. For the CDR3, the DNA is TGTGCCAGCAGCTTCCAGGGGGCGAACTCTGGGGCCAACGTCCTGACTTTC.

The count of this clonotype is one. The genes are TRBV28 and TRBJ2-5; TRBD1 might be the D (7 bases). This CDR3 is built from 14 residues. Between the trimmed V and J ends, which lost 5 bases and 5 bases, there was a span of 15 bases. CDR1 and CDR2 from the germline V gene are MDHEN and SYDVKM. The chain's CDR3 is CASSRRGRSETQYF. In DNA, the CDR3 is TGTGCCAGCAGTCGCAGGGGGAGGTCGGAGACCCAGTACTTC.

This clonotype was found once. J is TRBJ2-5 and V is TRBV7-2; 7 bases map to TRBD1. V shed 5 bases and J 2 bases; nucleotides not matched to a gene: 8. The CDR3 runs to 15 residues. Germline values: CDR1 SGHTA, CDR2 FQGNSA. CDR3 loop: CASSPGTVRQETQYF. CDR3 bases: TGTGCCAGCAGCCCAGGGACAGTGAGACAAGAGACCCAGTACTTC.

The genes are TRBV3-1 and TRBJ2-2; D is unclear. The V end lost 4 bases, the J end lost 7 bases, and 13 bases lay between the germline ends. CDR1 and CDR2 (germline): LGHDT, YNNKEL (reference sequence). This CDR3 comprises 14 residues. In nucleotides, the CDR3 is TGTGCCAGCAGCCCAGGAGTCCTGGGCGGGGAGCTGTTTTTT. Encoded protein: CASSPGVLGGELFF. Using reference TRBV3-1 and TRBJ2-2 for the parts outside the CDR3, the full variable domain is DTAVSQTPKYLVTQMGNDKSIKCEQNLGHDTMYWYKQDSKKFLKIMFSYNNKELIINETVPNRFSPKSPDKAHLNLHINSLELGDSAVYFCASSPGVLGGELFFGEGSRLTVL.

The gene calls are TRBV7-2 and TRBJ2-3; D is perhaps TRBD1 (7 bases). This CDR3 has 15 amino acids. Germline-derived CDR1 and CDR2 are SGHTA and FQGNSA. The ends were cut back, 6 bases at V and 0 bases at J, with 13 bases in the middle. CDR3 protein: CASSLQGTSTDTQYF. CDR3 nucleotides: TGTGCCAGCAGTCTACAGGGGACTAGCACAGATACGCAGTATTTT. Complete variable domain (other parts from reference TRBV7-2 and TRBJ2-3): GAGVSQSPSNKVTEKGKDVELRCDPISGHTALYWYRQSLGQGLEFLIYFQGNSAPDKSGLPSDRFSAERTGGSVSTLTIQRTQQEDSAVYLCASSLQGTSTDTQYFGPGTRLTVL.

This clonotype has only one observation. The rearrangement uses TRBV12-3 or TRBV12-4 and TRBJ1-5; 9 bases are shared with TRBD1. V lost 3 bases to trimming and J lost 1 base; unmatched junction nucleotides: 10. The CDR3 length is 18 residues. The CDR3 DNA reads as TGTGCCAGCAGTTTCCCTCCCACAGGGGGCCCAAGCAATCAGCCCCAGCATTTT. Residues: CASSFPPTGGPSNQPQHF.

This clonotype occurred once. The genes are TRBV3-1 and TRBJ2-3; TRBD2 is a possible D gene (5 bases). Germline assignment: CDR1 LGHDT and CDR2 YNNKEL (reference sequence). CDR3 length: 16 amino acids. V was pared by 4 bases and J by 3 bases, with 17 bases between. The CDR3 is CASSPRGGSETDTQYF. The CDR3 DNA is TGTGCCAGCAGCCCAAGAGGAGGATCTGAAACAGATACGCAGTATTTT.

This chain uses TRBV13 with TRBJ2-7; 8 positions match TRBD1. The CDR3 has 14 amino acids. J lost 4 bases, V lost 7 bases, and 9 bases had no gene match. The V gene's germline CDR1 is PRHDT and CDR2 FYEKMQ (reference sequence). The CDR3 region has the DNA TGTGCCAGCATCCTGGGACAGGTAAAGTACGAGCAGTACTTC. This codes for CASILGQVKYEQYF.

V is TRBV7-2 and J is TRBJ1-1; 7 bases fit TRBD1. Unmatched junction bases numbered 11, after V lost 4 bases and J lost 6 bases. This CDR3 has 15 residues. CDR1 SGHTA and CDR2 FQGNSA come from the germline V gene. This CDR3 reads CASSSQGGLGAEAFF. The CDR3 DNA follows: TGTGCCAGCAGCTCCCAGGGGGGACTTGGGGCTGAAGCTTTCTTT. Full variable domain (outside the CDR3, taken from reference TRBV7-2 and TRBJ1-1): GAGVSQSPSNKVTEKGKDVELRCDPISGHTALYWYRQSLGQGLEFLIYFQGNSAPDKSGLPSDRFSAERTGGSVSTLTIQRTQQEDSAVYLCASSSQGGLGAEAFFGQGTRLTVV.

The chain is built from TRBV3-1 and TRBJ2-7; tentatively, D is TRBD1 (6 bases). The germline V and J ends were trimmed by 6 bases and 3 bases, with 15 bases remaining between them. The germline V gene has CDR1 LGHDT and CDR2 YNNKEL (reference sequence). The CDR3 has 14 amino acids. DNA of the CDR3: TGTGCCAGCAGTCGACAGGTACGAAGCTACGAGCAGTACTTC. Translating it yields CASSRQVRSYEQYF.

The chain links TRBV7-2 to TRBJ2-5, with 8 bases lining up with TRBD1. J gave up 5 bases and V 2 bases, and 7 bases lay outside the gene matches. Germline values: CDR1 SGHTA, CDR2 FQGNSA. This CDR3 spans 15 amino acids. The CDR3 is CASSLQGARGETQYF. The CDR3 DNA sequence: TGTGCCAGCAGCTTACAGGGGGCGAGAGGGGAGACCCAGTACTTC.

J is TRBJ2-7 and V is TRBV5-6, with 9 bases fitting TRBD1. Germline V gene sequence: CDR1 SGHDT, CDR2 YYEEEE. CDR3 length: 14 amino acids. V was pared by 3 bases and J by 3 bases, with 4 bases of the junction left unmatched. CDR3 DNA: TGTGCCAGCAGCTCGGACAGGGGCCTCTACGAGCAGTACTTC. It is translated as CASSSDRGLYEQYF.

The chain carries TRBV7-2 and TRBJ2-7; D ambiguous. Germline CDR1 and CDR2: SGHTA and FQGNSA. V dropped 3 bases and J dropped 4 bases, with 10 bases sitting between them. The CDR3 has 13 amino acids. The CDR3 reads CASSFGTRYEQYF. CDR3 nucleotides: TGTGCCAGCAGCTTCGGTACCAGGTACGAGCAGTACTTC.

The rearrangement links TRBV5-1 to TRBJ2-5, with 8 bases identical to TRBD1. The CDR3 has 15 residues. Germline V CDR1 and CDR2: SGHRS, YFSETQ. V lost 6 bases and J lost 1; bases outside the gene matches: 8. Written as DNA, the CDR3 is TGCGCCAGCACACAGGGGGGACAGCCCCAAGAGACCCAGTACTTC. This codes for CASTQGGQPQETQYF.

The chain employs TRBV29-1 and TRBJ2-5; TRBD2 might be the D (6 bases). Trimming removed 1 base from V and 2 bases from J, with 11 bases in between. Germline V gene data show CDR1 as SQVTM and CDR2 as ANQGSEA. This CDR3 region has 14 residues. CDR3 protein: CSVEGTGVQETQYF. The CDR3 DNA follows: TGCAGCGTTGAAGGGACGGGAGTTCAAGAGACCCAGTACTTC.

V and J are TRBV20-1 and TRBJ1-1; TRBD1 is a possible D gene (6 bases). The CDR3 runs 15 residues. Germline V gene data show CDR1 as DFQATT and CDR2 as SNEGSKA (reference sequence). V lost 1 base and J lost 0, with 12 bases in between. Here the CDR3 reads CSARAIRGVNTEAFF. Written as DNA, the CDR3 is TGCAGTGCTAGAGCTATCAGGGGTGTGAACACTGAAGCTTTCTTT.